This TCR beta chain was identified during a study of PD-L1 blockade in urothelial cancer. Study as a whole: Intravenous atezolizumab, 1,200 mg every 3 weeks, was begun by patients at some point between 2012 and 2014.

The count of this clone is one. The same CDR3 is also encoded by other DNA sequences in this sample. Data came from immunoSEQ multiplex PCR; TCRdb stores just in-frame clones and leaves some out. The sample has just under 40,000 clones; approximately 90% are singletons. Time point of the sample: pretreatment peripheral blood. J was trimmed by 8 bases and V by 0 bases; bases with no gene match: 6. From germline, CDR1 is SGHRS and CDR2 YFSETQ. The CDR3 extends over 14 amino acids. The chain combines TRBV5-1 with TRBJ1-2, with TRBD1 matching over 8 bases. This sequence was found in a woman aged 55-75 years with urothelial cancer. This specimen consisted of PBMCs, obtained around atezolizumab (anti-PD-L1) treatment. The CDR3 reads CASSLGQGAQGYTF. The CDR3 nucleotides read TGCGCCAGCAGCTTGGGGCAGGGGGCGCAAGGCTACACCTTC.